This T cell receptor beta chain was captured in a study of OX40 agonist ivuxolimab in advanced cancers. Study-level results: Relative to CD4+, CD8+ T cells held more expanded clones on average. Low normalized T-cell clonal expansion also characterized some of the nonresponders.

Sequenced by immunoSEQ multiplex PCR; TCRdb stores in-frame clones only, minus some. The sample records approximately 13,000 clones, 87% being singletons. V lost 1 base and J lost 4, with 7 bases in between. Looked up from germline, CDR1 is MNHEY and CDR2 is SMNVEV (reference sequence). The CDR3 spans 13 residues. A note on this clone: Its antigen is still unknown.

This sample comprised CD4+ or CD8+ T cells sorted from blood, obtained in a trial of the OX40 agonist ivuxolimab. The TCR originated in an adult with an advanced solid tumor such as melanoma, head and neck, liver or kidney cancer. The rearrangement links TRBV27 to TRBJ2-5; D call uncertain. The CDR3 reads CASSLWSSETQYF. The CDR3 DNA sequence: TGTGCCAGCAGTTTATGGTCTTCAGAGACCCAGTACTTC.